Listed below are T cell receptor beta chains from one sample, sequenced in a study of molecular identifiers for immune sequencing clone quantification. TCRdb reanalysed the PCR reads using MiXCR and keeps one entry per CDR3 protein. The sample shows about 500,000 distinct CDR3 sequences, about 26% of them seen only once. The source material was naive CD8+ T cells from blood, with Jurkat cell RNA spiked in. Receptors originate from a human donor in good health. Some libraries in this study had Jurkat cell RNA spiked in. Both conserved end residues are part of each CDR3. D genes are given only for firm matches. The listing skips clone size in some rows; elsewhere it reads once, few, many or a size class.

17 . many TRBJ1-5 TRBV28 CASSPLPGPYSNQPQHF TGTGCCAGCAGCCCCCTACCAGGCCCTTATAGCAATCAGCCCCAGCATTTT
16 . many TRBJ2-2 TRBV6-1 CASSEWAGTNTGELFF TGTGCCAGCAGTGAATGGGCAGGGACGAACACCGGGGAGCTGTTTTTT
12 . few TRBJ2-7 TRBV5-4 CASSFGQTEQYF TGTGCCAGCAGCTTTGGCCAGACCGAGCAGTACTTC
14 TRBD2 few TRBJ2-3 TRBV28 CASSGLALTDTQYF TGTGCCAGCAGCGGACTAGCTCTAACAGATACGCAGTATTTT
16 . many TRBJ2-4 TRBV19 CASSIGQGEAKNIQYF TGTGCCAGTAGTATCGGTCAGGGAGAGGCCAAAAACATTCAGTACTTC
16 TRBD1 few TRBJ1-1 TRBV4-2 CASSQLNSGTASEAFF TGTGCCAGCAGCCAATTGAATTCCGGGACAGCATCTGAAGCTTTCTTT
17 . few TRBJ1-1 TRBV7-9 CASSSLRGAGAGTEAFF TGTGCCAGCAGCTCCCTTAGGGGGGCTGGGGCGGGCACTGAAGCTTTCTTT
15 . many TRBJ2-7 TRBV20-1 CSARDLQRSSYEQYF TGCAGTGCTAGAGATCTCCAGAGGAGCTCCTACGAGCAGTACTTC
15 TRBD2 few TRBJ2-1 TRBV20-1 CSAPSLAGVYNEQFF TGCAGTGCTCCATCCCTAGCGGGAGTTTACAATGAGCAGTTCTTC
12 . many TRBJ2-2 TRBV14 CASSQVSGELFF TGTGCCAGCAGCCAAGTCTCCGGGGAGCTGTTTTTT
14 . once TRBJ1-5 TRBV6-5 CASSYPAENRPQHF TGTGCCAGCAGTTACCCGGCTGAGAATCGGCCCCAGCATTTT
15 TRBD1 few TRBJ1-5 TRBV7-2 CASRDGTASNQPQHF TGTGCCAGCAGGGATGGGACAGCTAGCAATCAGCCCCAGCATTTT
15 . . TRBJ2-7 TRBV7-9 CASSLPHGESYEQYF TGTGCCAGCAGCTTGCCCCACGGGGAGTCCTACGAGCAGTACTTC
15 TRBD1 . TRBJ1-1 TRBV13 CASSLEQGANAEAFF TGTGCCAGCAGCTTGGAACAGGGGGCGAACGCTGAAGCTTTCTTT
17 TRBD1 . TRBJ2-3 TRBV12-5 CASASIPGQGLGDTQYF TGTGCTAGTGCTTCCATTCCGGGACAGGGATTGGGAGATACGCAGTATTTT
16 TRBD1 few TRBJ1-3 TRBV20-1 CSARDRETYSGNTIYF TGCAGTGCTAGGGACAGGGAAACTTACTCTGGAAACACCATATATTTT
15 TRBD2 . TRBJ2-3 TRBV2 CASSPSGGEADTQYF TGTGCCAGCAGTCCTAGCGGGGGGGAAGCAGATACGCAGTATTTT
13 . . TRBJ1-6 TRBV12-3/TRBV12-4 CASSADNNSPLHF TGTGCCAGCAGTGCCGACAATAATTCACCCCTCCACTTT
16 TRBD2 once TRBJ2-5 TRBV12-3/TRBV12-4 CASSWTSGSSPETQYF TGTGCCAGCAGTTGGACTAGCGGGAGCTCGCCGGAGACCCAGTACTTC
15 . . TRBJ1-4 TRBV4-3 CASSQEQESNEKLFF TGCGCCAGCAGCCAAGAACAGGAGTCTAATGAAAAACTGTTTTTT
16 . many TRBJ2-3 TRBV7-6 CASSLAGLGLADTQYF TGTGCCAGCAGCTTAGCGGGGCTAGGCTTAGCAGATACGCAGTATTTT
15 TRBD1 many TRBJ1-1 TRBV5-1 CASSTPGGAGTEAFF TGCGCCAGCAGCACACCAGGGGGCGCGGGGACTGAAGCTTTCTTT
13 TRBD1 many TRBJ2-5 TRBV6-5 CASSAGGSGTQYF TGTGCCAGCAGTGCAGGGGGCAGCGGGACCCAGTACTTC
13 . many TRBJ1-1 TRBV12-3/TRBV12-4 CASSFDPGTEAFF TGTGCCAGCAGTTTTGACCCGGGCACTGAAGCTTTCTTT
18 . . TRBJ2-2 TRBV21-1 CASSKGLAGGVNTGELFF TGTGCCAGCAGCAAGGGACTAGCGGGAGGGGTAAACACCGGGGAGCTGTTTTTT
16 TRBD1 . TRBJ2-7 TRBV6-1 CASSLYAGTGLYEQYF TGTGCCAGCAGTCTATATGCCGGGACAGGGTTATACGAGCAGTACTTC
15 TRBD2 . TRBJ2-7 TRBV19 CASSAGTSGTYEQYF TGTGCCAGTAGCGCCGGGACTAGCGGAACCTACGAGCAGTACTTC
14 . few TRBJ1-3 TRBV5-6 CASSWGTPGNTIYF TGTGCCAGCAGCTGGGGGACCCCTGGAAACACCATATATTTT
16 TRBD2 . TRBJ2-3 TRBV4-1 CASSHVAGGSTDTQYF TGCGCCAGCAGCCACGTAGCGGGGGGGAGCACAGATACGCAGTATTTT
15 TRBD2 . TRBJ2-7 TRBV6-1 CASSVTGTSVYEQYF TGTGCCAGCAGTGTAACCGGGACTAGCGTCTACGAGCAGTACTTC
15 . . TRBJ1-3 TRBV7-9 CASSLARGQGNTIYF TGTGCCAGCAGCTTAGCCCGGGGGCAAGGAAACACCATATATTTT
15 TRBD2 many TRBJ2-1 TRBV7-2 CASIKGLAFYNEQFF TGTGCCAGCATAAAGGGACTAGCGTTTTACAATGAGCAGTTCTTC
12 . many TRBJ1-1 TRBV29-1 CSVGTMNTEAFF TGCAGCGTGGGAACCATGAACACTGAAGCTTTCTTT
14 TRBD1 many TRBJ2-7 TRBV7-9 CASSGDRDFYEQYF TGTGCCAGCAGCGGGGACAGGGACTTCTACGAGCAGTACTTC
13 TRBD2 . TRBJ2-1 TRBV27 CASTAGGPLEQFF TGTGCCAGCACGGCGGGGGGGCCGCTTGAGCAGTTCTTC
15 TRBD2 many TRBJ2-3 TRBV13 CASSFMRGATDTQYF TGTGCCAGCAGCTTTATGCGGGGGGCGACAGATACGCAGTATTTT
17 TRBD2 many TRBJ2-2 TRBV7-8 CASSSYSGGPNTGELFF TGTGCCAGCAGCTCTTATAGCGGGGGCCCGAACACCGGGGAGCTGTTTTTT
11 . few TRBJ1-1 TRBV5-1 CASSFDQEAFF TGCGCCAGCAGCTTCGACCAGGAAGCTTTCTTT
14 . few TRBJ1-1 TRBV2 CASSGVLRETEAFF TGTGCCAGCAGTGGGGTACTCAGGGAAACTGAAGCTTTCTTT
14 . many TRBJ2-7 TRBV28 CASSLLNPGNEQYF TGTGCCAGCAGTTTACTAAACCCGGGGAACGAGCAGTACTTC
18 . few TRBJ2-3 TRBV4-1 CASSQEGAGLAILDTQYF TGCGCCAGCAGCCAAGAGGGGGCCGGTCTAGCGATCTTAGATACGCAGTATTTT
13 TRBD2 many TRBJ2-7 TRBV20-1 CSAPREGTYEQYF TGCAGTGCTCCGCGGGAGGGAACCTACGAGCAGTACTTC
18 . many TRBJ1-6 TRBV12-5 CASGLEIQPKTYNSPLHF TGTGCTAGTGGTTTGGAGATACAGCCTAAGACCTATAATTCACCCCTCCACTTT
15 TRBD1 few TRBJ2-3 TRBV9 CASSALPGGSDTQYF TGTGCCAGCAGCGCACTACCAGGGGGTTCAGATACGCAGTATTTT
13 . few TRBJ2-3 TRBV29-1 CSAPSRGIDTQYF TGCAGCGCTCCCTCCAGGGGTATAGATACGCAGTATTTT
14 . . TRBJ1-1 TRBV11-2 CASSLEGTVWEAFF TGTGCCAGCAGCTTAGAGGGGACGGTTTGGGAAGCTTTCTTT
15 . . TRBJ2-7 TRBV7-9 CASSPQWTGNSEQYF TGTGCCAGCAGCCCACAGTGGACTGGGAACTCCGAGCAGTACTTC
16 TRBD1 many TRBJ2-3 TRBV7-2 CASSPSMGQGIDTQYF TGTGCCAGCAGCCCATCAATGGGACAGGGGATCGATACGCAGTATTTT
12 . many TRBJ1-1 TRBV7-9 CASSLEDTEAFF TGTGCCAGCAGCTTGGAGGACACTGAAGCTTTCTTT
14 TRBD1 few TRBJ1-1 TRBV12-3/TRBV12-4 CASTETGPGTEAFF TGTGCCAGCACGGAGACAGGGCCCGGCACTGAAGCTTTCTTT
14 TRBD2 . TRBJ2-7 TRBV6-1 CASSEFGLVYGQYF TGTGCCAGCAGTGAATTTGGACTAGTCTACGGGCAGTACTTC
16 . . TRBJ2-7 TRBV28 CASSLSKTVAFYEQYF TGTGCCAGCAGTTTAAGCAAGACCGTTGCCTTCTACGAGCAGTACTTC
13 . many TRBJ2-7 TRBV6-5 CASSTPGVGEQYF TGTGCCAGCAGTACTCCCGGGGTGGGGGAGCAGTACTTC
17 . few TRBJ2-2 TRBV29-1 CSVEDPEQGPYPGELFF TGCAGCGTTGAAGACCCCGAGCAGGGACCATATCCCGGGGAGCTGTTTTTT
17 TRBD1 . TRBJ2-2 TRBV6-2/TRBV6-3 CASRRTGRVSLTGGLFF TGTGCCAGCAGAAGGACAGGGCGGGTATCACTGACCGGGGGGCTGTTTTTT
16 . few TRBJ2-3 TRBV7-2 CASSLGAGPSTDTQYF TGTGCCAGCAGCTTAGGCGCCGGGCCTAGCACAGATACGCAGTATTTT
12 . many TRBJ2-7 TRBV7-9 CASSLLGDEQYF TGTGCCAGCAGCTTATTGGGGGACGAGCAGTACTTC